Shown below are 21 T cell receptor beta chains from a single sample sequenced in a study of blood T cell repertoires in COVID-19. The data were produced by immunoSEQ multiplex PCR, yet TCRdb's version contains in-frame clones alone and is incomplete. The table has about 180,000 clones, roughly 83% seen once. The sequencing sample was made of PBMCs or T cells enriched from blood (not recorded which). These receptors came from a woman aged 25 to 39 who had recovered from COVID-19.

This chain joins TRBV6-4 and TRBJ2-2; the match to TRBD1 covers 8 bases. The length of the CDR3 is 14 residues. The junction had 6 bases not matched to a gene; V was cut back by 8 bases and J by 4 bases. Germline V gene sequence: CDR1 MRHNA, CDR2 SNTAGT. The CDR3 DNA follows: TGTGCCAGCGGGACAGGAGATTCCACCGGGGAGCTGTTTTTT. Translating gives CASGTGDSTGELFF.

V is TRBV29-1 and J is TRBJ1-1; no firm D call. Germline V gene sequence: CDR1 SQVTM, CDR2 ANQGSEA. Trimming removed 6 bases at V and 3 bases at J, with 14 bases between. The CDR3 has 13 residues. For the CDR3, the DNA is TGCAGCGTCTCCCCCACCCGGGACACTGAAGCTTTCTTT. It specifies CSVSPTRDTEAFF.

The V and J genes are TRBV6-1 and TRBJ2-7; 13 nucleotides line up with TRBD2. The CDR3 loop spans 17 amino acids. Trimming removed 4 bases from V and 6 bases from J; junction bases left unmatched: 12. Germline V gives CDR1 MNHNS, CDR2 SASEGT. The CDR3 loop reads CASSGRLAGGGGIEQYF. As DNA, the CDR3 is TGTGCCAGCAGTGGGCGACTAGCGGGAGGAGGGGGGATCGAGCAGTACTTC.

The rearrangement joins TRBV21-1 to TRBJ1-2; the listed D gene, TRBD1, was not tested against the DNA. TRBV21-1 is a pseudogene. The CDR3 covers 12 residues. DNA of the CDR3: TGTGCCAGCGGGGACAGGGACTATGGCTACACCTTC. Protein sequence: CASGDRDYGYTF.

V is TRBV19 and J is TRBJ1-5; no firm D call. The CDR3 is 16 amino acids. Trimming took 1 base from V and 11 from J, leaving 21 bases between them. Germline V gene lookup returns CDR1 LNHDA and CDR2 SQIVND (reference sequence). CDR3 sequence reads: CASSIGPHVANGAQHF. The CDR3, as DNA: TGTGCCAGTAGTATAGGTCCCCACGTGGCCAACGGGGCCCAGCATTTT.

V and J are TRBV12-3 or TRBV12-4 and TRBJ1-1, with unresolved D. Trimming cost V 3 bases and J 3 bases, with 8 bases left between them. This CDR3 contains 13 residues. The CDR3 loop reads CASSFYRDTEAFF. The CDR3 DNA reads TGTGCCAGCAGTTTCTATCGAGACACTGAAGCTTTCTTT.

The DNA for the CDR3 is TGTGCCAGCAGCTTTAGACAGGCACAGCCCCAGCATTTT. It codes for CASSFRQAQPQHF. The rearrangement uses TRBV7-2 and TRBJ1-5; tentative D call: TRBD1 (6 bases). With 3 bases removed from V and 7 bases from J, the gap between germline ends came to 10 bases. Germline V gene lookup returns CDR1 SGHTA and CDR2 FQGNSA. The CDR3 totals 13 residues.

J is TRBJ2-7 and V is TRBV7-2; 12 bases align to TRBD2. The CDR3 runs to 14 residues. The V gene end was trimmed by 6 bases and the J gene end by 5 bases; junction bases not matched to a gene: 5. In germline, CDR1 is SGHTA, CDR2 FQGNSA. The CDR3: CASRTSGRMHEQYF. In DNA form, the CDR3 reads TGTGCCAGCAGGACTAGCGGGAGAATGCACGAGCAGTACTTC. The whole variable domain, filled in from reference TRBV7-2 and TRBJ2-7, reads GAGVSQSPSNKVTEKGKDVELRCDPISGHTALYWYRQSLGQGLEFLIYFQGNSAPDKSGLPSDRFSAERTGGSVSTLTIQRTQQEDSAVYLCASRTSGRMHEQYFGPGTRLTVT.

This sequence joins TRBV5-1 and TRBJ2-7; D remains ambiguous. Germline V CDR1 and CDR2: SGHRS, YFSETQ. V lost 4 bases, J lost 2 bases, and 13 bases lay in between. The CDR3 has 14 amino acids. CDR3 sequence: CASSLDAVTYEQYF. The CDR3 coding sequence is TGCGCCAGCAGCCTGGACGCGGTGACCTACGAGCAGTACTTC.

This chain links TRBV5-1 with TRBJ2-2; D unclear. V shed 0 bases and J shed 7 bases, with 13 bases lying between them. In germline, CDR1 is SGHRS, CDR2 YFSETQ. The CDR3 spans 15 residues. The CDR3 spells CASSLVPEVIGELFF. Here the CDR3 DNA reads TGCGCCAGCAGCTTGGTGCCAGAAGTAATCGGGGAGCTGTTTTTT. Supplemented by reference TRBV5-1 and TRBJ2-2, the full variable domain reads KAGVTQTPRYLIKTRGQQVTLSCSPISGHRSVSWYQQTPGQGLQFLFEYFSETQRNKGNFPGRFSGRQFSNSRSEMNVSTLELGDSALYLCASSLVPEVIGELFFGEGSRLTVL.

CDR3 nucleotides: TGTGCCAGTAGTGTAGGTGGACTTAATGAAAAACTGTTTTTT. Residues: CASSVGGLNEKLFF. The chain employs TRBV19 and TRBJ1-4; the D is unclear. Germline V gene data show CDR1 as LNHDA and CDR2 as SQIVND (reference sequence). Trimming pared 5 bases from V and 4 bases from J, leaving 11 bases between. This CDR3 is built from 14 residues.

This chain uses TRBV28 with TRBJ2-7; 9 bases match TRBD1. The CDR3 covers 15 residues. Germline values: CDR1 MDHEN, CDR2 SYDVKM. V trimming: 6 bases; J trimming: 3 bases; junction bases outside the gene matches: 9. The CDR3 bases are TGTGCCAGCAGCCCTCCGGGACAGGGTGTCTACGAGCAGTACTTC. Residues: CASSPPGQGVYEQYF.

A few counts support this clone. This chain uses TRBV19 with TRBJ2-1, with 7 nucleotides matching TRBD1. Germline CDR1 reads LNHDA; CDR2 reads SQIVND (reference sequence). Trimming took 4 bases from V and 1 from J; bases not matched to a gene: 7. The CDR3 is 16 residues long. CDR3 in amino acids: CASSKFAGGSYNEQFF. DNA for the CDR3: TGTGCCAGTAGTAAATTCGCAGGGGGTTCCTACAATGAGCAGTTCTTC.

This clone was observed a single time. The V gene is TRBV19, the J gene TRBJ2-7; 8 nucleotides line up with TRBD2. This CDR3 region has 15 residues. V trimming: 4 bases; J trimming: 0 bases; junction bases outside the gene matches: 5. Germline CDR1 reads LNHDA; CDR2 reads SQIVND (reference sequence). The chain's CDR3 is CASSTSGTSSYEQYF. The DNA of the CDR3 is TGTGCCAGTAGTACGTCCGGGACTAGCTCCTACGAGCAGTACTTC.

This clone was detected once. The V and J genes are TRBV18 and TRBJ1-1; 7 bases are shared with TRBD1. The germline CDR1 and CDR2 sequences are KGHSH and LQKENI. The CDR3 loop spans 15 amino acids. V dropped 3 bases and J dropped 3; count of bases not matched to a gene: 7. CDR3 sequence reads: CASSPGEQGYTEAFF. The CDR3 DNA is TGTGCCAGCTCACCGGGAGAACAGGGGTACACTGAAGCTTTCTTT.

The chain links TRBV21-1 to TRBJ1-6; the D call TRBD1 from the table was never checked on the DNA. TRBV21-1 corresponds to a pseudogene. The CDR3 runs 16 residues. The CDR3 region is CASSNNEDRESSPLHF. DNA of the CDR3: TGTGCCAGCAGCAACAATGAGGACAGGGAGAGTTCACCCCTCCACTTT.

The chain recombines TRBV4-2 with TRBJ1-1; possible D gene TRBD1, 6 bases. Germline V gives CDR1 LGHNA, CDR2 YNFKEQ. The V and J ends lost 1 base and 7 bases respectively, with 19 bases between them. This CDR3 has 16 amino acids. The DNA for the CDR3 is TGTGCCAGCAGCCAAGGGGGAGCGGACAGCTTAAATGAAGCTTTCTTT. This gives the protein CASSQGGADSLNEAFF.

This chain uses TRBV12-3 or TRBV12-4 with TRBJ1-3; D is ambiguous. The germline V and J ends were trimmed by 3 bases and 2 bases, with 5 bases remaining between them. This CDR3 is 13 amino acids long. In DNA form, the CDR3 reads TGTGCCAGCAGTTTCAGTCCTGGAAACACCATATATTTT. This translates into CASSFSPGNTIYF.

The genes are TRBV18 and TRBJ2-3; 10 bases fit TRBD1. Germline-derived CDR1 and CDR2 are KGHSH and LQKENI. The V segment lost 1 base and the J segment 8 bases; nucleotides outside the gene matches: 18. This CDR3 spans 19 amino acids. CDR3 sequence reads: CASSPLTLETGGRDVTQYF. The CDR3 DNA is TGTGCCAGCTCACCACTTACCCTTGAGACAGGGGGCCGAGATGTTACGCAGTATTTT.

The DNA of the CDR3 is TGTGCCAGCAGCTTTGGATTGGTCCAGGGGGCAGCTTTCTTT. It yields the protein CASSFGLVQGAAFF. The chain couples TRBV5-4 to TRBJ1-1, with 8 bases identical to TRBD1. V lost 2 bases, J lost 10 bases, and 10 bases stayed unmatched. The germline gives CDR1 SGHNT, CDR2 YYREEE (reference sequence). The CDR3 is made up of 14 amino acids.

V and J are TRBV28 and TRBJ2-6; D not certain. This CDR3 is built from 13 residues. Trimming left V 2 bases short and J 3 bases short, with 2 bases between. The germline V gene has CDR1 MDHEN and CDR2 SYDVKM. DNA for the CDR3: TGTGCCAGCAGTTTACGTGGGGCCAACGTCCTGACTTTC. It encodes CASSLRGANVLTF.